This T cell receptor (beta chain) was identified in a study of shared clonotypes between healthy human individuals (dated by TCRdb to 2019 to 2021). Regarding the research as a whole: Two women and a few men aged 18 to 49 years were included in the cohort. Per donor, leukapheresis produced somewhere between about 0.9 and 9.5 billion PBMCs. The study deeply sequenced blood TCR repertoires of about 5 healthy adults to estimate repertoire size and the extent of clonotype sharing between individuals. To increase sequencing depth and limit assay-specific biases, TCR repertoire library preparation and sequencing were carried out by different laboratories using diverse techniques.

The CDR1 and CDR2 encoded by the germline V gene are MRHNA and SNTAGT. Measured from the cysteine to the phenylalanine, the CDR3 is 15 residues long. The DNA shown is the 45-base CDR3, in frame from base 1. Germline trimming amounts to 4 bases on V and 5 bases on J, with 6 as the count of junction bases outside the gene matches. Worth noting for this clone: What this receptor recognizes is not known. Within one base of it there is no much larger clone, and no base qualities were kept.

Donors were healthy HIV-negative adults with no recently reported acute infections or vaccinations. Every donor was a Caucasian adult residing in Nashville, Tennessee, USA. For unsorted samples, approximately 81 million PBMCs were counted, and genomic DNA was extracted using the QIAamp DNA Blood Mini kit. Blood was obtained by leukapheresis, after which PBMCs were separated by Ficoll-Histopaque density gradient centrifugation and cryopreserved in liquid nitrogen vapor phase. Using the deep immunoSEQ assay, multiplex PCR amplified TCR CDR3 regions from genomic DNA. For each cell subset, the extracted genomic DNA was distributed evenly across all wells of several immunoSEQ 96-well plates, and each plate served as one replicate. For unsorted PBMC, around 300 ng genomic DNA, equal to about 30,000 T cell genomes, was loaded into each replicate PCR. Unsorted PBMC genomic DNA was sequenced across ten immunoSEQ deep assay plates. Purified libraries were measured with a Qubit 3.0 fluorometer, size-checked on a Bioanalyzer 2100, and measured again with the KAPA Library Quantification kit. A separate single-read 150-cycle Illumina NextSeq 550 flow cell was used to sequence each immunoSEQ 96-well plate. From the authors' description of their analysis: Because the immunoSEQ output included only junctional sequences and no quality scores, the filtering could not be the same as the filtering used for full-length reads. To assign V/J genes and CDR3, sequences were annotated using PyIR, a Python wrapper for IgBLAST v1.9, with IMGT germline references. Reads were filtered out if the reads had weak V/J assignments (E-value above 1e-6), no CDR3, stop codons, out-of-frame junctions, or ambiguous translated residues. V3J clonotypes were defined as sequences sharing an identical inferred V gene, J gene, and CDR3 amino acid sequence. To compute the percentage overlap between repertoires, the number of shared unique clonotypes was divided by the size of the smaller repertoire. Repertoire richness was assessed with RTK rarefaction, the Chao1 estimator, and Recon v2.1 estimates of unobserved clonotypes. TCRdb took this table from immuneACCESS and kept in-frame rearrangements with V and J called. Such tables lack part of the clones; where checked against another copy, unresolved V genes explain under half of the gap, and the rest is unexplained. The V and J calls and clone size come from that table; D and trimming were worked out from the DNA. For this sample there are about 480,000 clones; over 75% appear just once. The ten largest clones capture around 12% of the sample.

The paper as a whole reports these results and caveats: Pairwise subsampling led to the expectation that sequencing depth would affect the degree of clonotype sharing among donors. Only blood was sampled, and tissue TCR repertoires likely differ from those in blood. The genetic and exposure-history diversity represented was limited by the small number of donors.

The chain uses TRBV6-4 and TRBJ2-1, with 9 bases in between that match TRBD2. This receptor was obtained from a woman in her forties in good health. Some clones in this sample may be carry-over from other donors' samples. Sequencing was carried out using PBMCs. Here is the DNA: TGTGCCAGCAGTGGCAGTGCGGGGGGGCACAATGAGCAGTTCTTC. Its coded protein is CASSGSAGGHNEQFF.